The TCR beta chain described here comes from a study of molecular identifiers for immune sequencing clone quantification (dated by TCRdb to 2017 to 2018). Turning to the overall study: For a replicate experiment, RNA from roughly 20,000 or 100,000 naive CD8 T cells was divided into five aliquots, and four of the five aliquots were sequenced. CD8 T cells were used in a methods study to benchmark molecular-identifier clustering-based TCR repertoire sequencing (MIDCIRS) and TCR RNA copy counting. Study-wide findings and limitations: Spiked-in Jurkat TCR RNA equal to a single cell's worth was reported to be detectable even within 1,100,000 naive CD8 T cells. In CMV-specific effector cells, over 99% of molecules were held by clones above 20 RNA copies, whereas under 1% of molecules were held by such clones in naive cells. Highly expanded clone sizes could be underestimated because identical TCR molecules may share a barcode. Spiked-in Jurkat TCR RNA (approximately 10 copies' worth), which is not part of the donor repertoire, was contained in the naive libraries. Without barcode sub-clustering, chimeric consensus sequences inflated TCR diversity; chimeras reached as high as 47%. Modeling estimated around 3.2 recovered TCR RNA copies per cell, compared with approximately 10 by digital PCR, which implies 30% to 35% capture efficiency.

Libraries of naive CD8 T cells were built from about 20,000 to 1,000,000 sorted cells, with 10%, 30% or 50% of the purified RNA used. Naive CD8 T cells, defined as CD8+CD4-CCR7+CD45RA+, were FACS-sorted into RLT Plus buffer on a BD FACSAria II. To test detection sensitivity, Jurkat RNA equivalent to more than 8 TCR copies was spiked into samples of roughly 20,000-1,100,000 naive CD8 T cells. Enrichment of CD8 T cells was done with RosetteSep CD8+ T Cell Enrichment Cocktail plus Ficoll-Paque, and ACK red cell lysis came afterward. V loses 4 bases, J loses 2 bases, and the germline ends lie 15 bases apart. Looking up the germline V gene yields CDR1 MGHRA and CDR2 YSYEKL. The CDR3 has 15 amino acids, counting the end cysteine and phenylalanine. CDR3 DNA only is kept here, 45 bases in frame from base 1. This clonotype appeared many times. The clone's antigen remains unknown. The sample holds no much larger clone one base away, and base qualities are not on file.

The method behind the library was PCR. TCRdb shows the sequencer as Illumina HiSeq 4000. Preparation of bulk TCR libraries followed a previously described approach, with the TCR primers listed in Table S5. Total RNA was purified with the Qiagen AllPrep DNA/RNA kit. Before analysis, reads from multiple sequencing runs of one library were combined. The source study handled its data this way. Reads were retained only if an exact TCR constant sequence was present, and the retained reads were trimmed to 150 nt and grouped according to their 12-nt molecular barcodes. Reads in each barcode group were sub-clustered using a 15% Levenshtein threshold, and a quality-weighted consensus sequence was built for each RNA molecule. Non-functional sequences were discarded, and so were lower-count sequences lying one edit away from another sequence. On the basis of fitting two negative binomial distributions, barcode sub-clusters with fewer than 20% of the maximum read count were discarded. TCRdb handled the public reads itself, with Q25 trimming in fastp and clone calling in MiXCR, and kept productive beta chains. Rows matching on CDR3 protein sequence are summarized as one entry with the most common DNA and genes. None of the V and J calls come from the authors' own analysis; TCRdb made them. Recorded for this sample are some 650,000 distinct CDR3 sequences; about 20% of them occurred a single time. Of the sample, 0.75% to 0.95% falls within the top ten clones.

What was sequenced was naive CD8+ T cells from blood, with Jurkat cell RNA spiked in. The label giving this sample's cell subset or site can be read as: FACS-sorted CD8+CD4-CCR7+CD45RA+ naive T cells. This sequence uses TRBV4-1 and TRBJ2-7, with TRBD1 tentatively as D gene (7 bases match). This receptor was obtained from a human donor in good health. Some libraries in this study had Jurkat cell RNA spiked in. The DNA sequence is TGCGCCAGCAGCCCTCAGGCAGGGGGGCCCTACGAGCAGTACTTC. Translation gives CASSPQAGGPYEQYF.